The clone carrying this T cell receptor beta chain was seen more than once but under ten times. MiXCR, applied by TCRdb to the 5' RACE reads, yields one record per CDR3 protein. This table holds about 340,000 distinct CDR3 sequences, roughly 9% found once. The data were taken from a study of identical twins. The CDR3 loop spans 17 amino acids. Between the trimmed V and J ends, which lost 3 bases and 1 base, there was a span of 13 bases. Germline assignment: CDR1 MGHDK and CDR2 SYGVNS. V and J are TRBV25-1 and TRBJ2-6; D is unresolved. This TCR was sampled from a woman aged 45-65 years in good health. The sequencing sample was made of naive T cells sorted from blood. CDR3 amino acids: CASSEQLGSSGANVLTF. Written as DNA, the CDR3 is TGTGCCAGCAGTGAGCAGTTGGGAAGTTCTGGGGCCAACGTCCTGACTTTC.